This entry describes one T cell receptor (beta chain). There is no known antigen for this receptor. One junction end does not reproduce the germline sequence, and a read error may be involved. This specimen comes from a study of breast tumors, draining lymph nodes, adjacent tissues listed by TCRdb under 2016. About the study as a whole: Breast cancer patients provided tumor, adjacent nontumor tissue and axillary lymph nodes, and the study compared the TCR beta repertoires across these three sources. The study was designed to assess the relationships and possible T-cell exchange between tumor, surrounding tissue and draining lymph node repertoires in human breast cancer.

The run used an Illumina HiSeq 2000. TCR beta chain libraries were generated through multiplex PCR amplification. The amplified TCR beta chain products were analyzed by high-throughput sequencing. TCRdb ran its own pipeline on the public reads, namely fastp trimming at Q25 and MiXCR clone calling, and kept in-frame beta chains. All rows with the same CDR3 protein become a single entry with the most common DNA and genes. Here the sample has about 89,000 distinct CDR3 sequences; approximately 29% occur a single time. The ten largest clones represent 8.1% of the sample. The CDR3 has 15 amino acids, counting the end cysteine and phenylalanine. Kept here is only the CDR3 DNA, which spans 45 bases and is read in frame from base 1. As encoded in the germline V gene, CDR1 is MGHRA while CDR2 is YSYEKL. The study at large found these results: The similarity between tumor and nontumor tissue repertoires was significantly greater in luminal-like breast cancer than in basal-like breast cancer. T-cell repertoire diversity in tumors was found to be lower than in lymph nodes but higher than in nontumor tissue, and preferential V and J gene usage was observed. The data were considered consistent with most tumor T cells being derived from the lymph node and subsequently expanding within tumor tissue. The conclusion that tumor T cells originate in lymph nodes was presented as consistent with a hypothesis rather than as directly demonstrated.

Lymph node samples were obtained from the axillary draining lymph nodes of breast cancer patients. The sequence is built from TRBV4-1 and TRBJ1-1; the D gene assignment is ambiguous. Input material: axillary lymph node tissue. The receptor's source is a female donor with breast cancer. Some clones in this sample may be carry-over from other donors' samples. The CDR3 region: CAGSQGSRMNTEAFF. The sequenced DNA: TGCGCCGGCAGCCAAGGCTCTCGCATGAACACTGAAGCTTTCTTT.